This T cell receptor (beta chain) stems from a study of identical twins. Overall study results and limits: Weaker excess twin sharing was observed in beta out-of-frame sequences. It was possible that invariant MAIT and iNKT cells partly confounded the zero-insertion analyses. For out-of-frame alpha sequences shared by twins, low generation probability was in excess.

V gave up 4 bases and J gave up 7 bases, with 17 bases separating them. The CDR3 consists of 15 residues. Of note for this clonotype: Its antigen is undetermined.

Via MiXCR, TCRdb re-called the 5' RACE reads, giving one row per CDR3 protein. Found here are roughly 470,000 distinct CDR3 sequences, roughly an eighth of them singletons; the top ten hold approximately 0.98%. This sample also appeared in a second study, on yellow fever vaccine responses in identical twins. According to that study: The T cell response to vaccination in identical twins was reportedly partly convergent and partly personalized.

The chain has TRBV12-3 or TRBV12-4 and TRBJ2-1; D assignment may be TRBD1 or TRBD2 (5 bases each). Sequencing was carried out using CD4+ T cells sorted from blood. The source of this sequence is a woman aged 18-29 years in good health. CDR3 nucleotides: TGTGCCAGCAGTTCGAGAAGGGACCTCGTGAATGAGCAGTTCTTC. This gives the protein CASSSRRDLVNEQFF.